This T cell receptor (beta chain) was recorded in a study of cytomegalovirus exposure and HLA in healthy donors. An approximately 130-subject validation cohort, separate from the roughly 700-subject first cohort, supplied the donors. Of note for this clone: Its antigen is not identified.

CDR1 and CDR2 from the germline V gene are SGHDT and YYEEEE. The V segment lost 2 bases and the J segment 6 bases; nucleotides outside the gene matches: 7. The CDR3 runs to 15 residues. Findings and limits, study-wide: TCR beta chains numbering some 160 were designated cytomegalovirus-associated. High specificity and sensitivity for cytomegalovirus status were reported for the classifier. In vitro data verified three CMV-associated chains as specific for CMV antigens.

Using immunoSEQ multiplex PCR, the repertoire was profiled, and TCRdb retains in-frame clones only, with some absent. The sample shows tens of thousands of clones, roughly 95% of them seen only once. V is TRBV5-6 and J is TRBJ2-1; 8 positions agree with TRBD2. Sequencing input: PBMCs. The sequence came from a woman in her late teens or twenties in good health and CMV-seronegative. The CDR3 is CASSFNGRAANEQFF. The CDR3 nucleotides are TGTGCCAGCAGCTTTAACGGGAGGGCCGCCAATGAGCAGTTCTTC.